What follows are 32 T cell receptor beta chains derived from one specimen sequenced in a study of CD8 T cells in Susac syndrome (dated by TCRdb to between 2018 and 2021). The receptor library was made with the immunoSEQ multiplex PCR assay. RNA was extracted using the RNeasy kit, and roughly 0.45 to 1 microgram was reverse transcribed with random hexamers. The public reads were run again by TCRdb, first through fastp at Q25 and then through MiXCR, and only productive beta chains were kept. Rows with one shared CDR3 protein collapse into an entry with the most common genes and DNA. Recorded for this sample are approximately 230,000 distinct CDR3 sequences; about 93% of them occurred a single time. The top ten constitute 0.07% to 0.09% of the sample. Input material: CD4+ T cells from PBMCs. The receptors come from a human donor with multiple sclerosis.

The chain couples TRBV19 to TRBJ2-4; either TRBD1 or TRBD2 may supply D (6 bases each). The CDR3 loop spans 20 amino acids. Trimming stripped 1 base from V and 0 bases from J, with 22 bases between. Looked up from germline, CDR1 is LNHDA and CDR2 is SQIVND (reference sequence). Here the CDR3 reads CASSIVFRGGGGVAKNIQYF. CDR3 sequence (DNA): TGTGCCAGTAGTATAGTCTTCAGGGGAGGCGGAGGAGTAGCCAAAAACATTCAGTACTTC.

This clonotype was seen a single time. This chain links TRBV29-1 with TRBJ1-1; D gene uncertain. From germline, CDR1 is SQVTM and CDR2 ANQGSEA. CDR3 size: 13 residues. Trimming removed 7 bases at V and 3 bases at J, with 15 bases between. The CDR3 spells CSGRTAADTEAFF. The DNA of the CDR3 is TGCAGCGGACGGACGGCCGCGGACACTGAAGCTTTCTTT.

The chain employs TRBV4-2 and TRBJ2-7; 7 nucleotides agree with TRBD1. This CDR3 spans 15 amino acids. CDR1 is LGHNA, CDR2 YNFKEQ, per germline. The trim removed 0 bases at V and 3 bases at J, leaving 5 bases unmatched. CDR3 protein: CASSQEGTAFYEQYF. CDR3 DNA: TGTGCCAGCAGCCAAGAGGGGACAGCTTTCTACGAGCAGTACTTC.

The chain links TRBV3-1 to TRBJ2-2, with D uncertain. V was shortened by 2 bases and J by 7 bases, with 5 bases between the two germline ends. From germline, CDR1 is LGHDT and CDR2 YNNKEL (reference sequence). This CDR3 region has 12 residues. The CDR3 region is CASSQRNGELFF. The CDR3 bases are TGTGCCAGCAGCCAAAGGAACGGGGAGCTGTTTTTT.

V and J are TRBV4-2 and TRBJ2-3; possible D gene TRBD2, 7 bases. The CDR3 sequence is 16 residues long. Germline CDR1 is LGHNA and CDR2 is YNFKEQ. Trimming removed 6 bases from V and 4 bases from J, with 20 bases in between. CDR3 nucleotides: TGTGCCAGCAGTCAGGGAGGGGGAGGAGTCGCAGATACGCAGTATTTT. Translation: CASSQGGGGVADTQYF.

The rearrangement joins TRBV9 to TRBJ2-4, with 8 bases fitting TRBD1. The germline CDR1 and CDR2 sequences are SGDLS and YYNGEE. The V and J ends lost 2 bases and 8 bases, in that order; junction bases with no gene match: 6. This CDR3 is 14 amino acids long. In nucleotides, the CDR3 is TGTGCCAGCAGCGTTGCGGACAGGGCGGACATTCAGTACTTC. It codes for CASSVADRADIQYF.

The chain is built from TRBV24-1 and TRBJ2-1, with D perhaps TRBD1 or TRBD2 (5 bases each). The V end lost 3 bases, the J end lost 9 bases, and 14 bases lay between the germline ends. This CDR3 has 14 residues. In germline, CDR1 is KGHDR, CDR2 SFDVKD. CDR3 region: CATSDTGLRGEQFF. The CDR3 nucleotides read TGTGCCACCAGTGATACGGGCCTGAGGGGTGAGCAGTTCTTC.

The rearrangement uses TRBV30 and TRBJ1-5; TRBD1 matches 7 bases. The CDR3 has 16 amino acids. The ends lost 5 bases at V and 0 bases at J; junction bases unmatched: 10. Germline V gene data show CDR1 as GTSNPN and CDR2 as SVGIG (reference sequence). The CDR3 coding sequence is TGTGCCTGGGGTTTTGGGACAGCGAATAGCAATCAGCCCCAGCATTTT. Translating it yields CAWGFGTANSNQPQHF.

The chain has TRBV5-6 and TRBJ2-2; D perhaps matches TRBD2 (6 bases). Per the germline V gene, CDR1 is SGHDT and CDR2 is YYEEEE. Between the trimmed V and J ends, which lost 7 bases and 0 bases, there was a span of 16 bases. This CDR3 is 16 amino acids long. The CDR3 region is CASVRGLAANTGELFF. CDR3 in DNA: TGTGCCAGCGTCCGGGGACTTGCTGCGAACACCGGGGAGCTGTTTTTT.

The chain uses TRBV7-9 and TRBJ2-5; TRBD2 matches 7 bases. Germline V gene sequence: CDR1 SEHNR, CDR2 FQNEAQ (reference sequence). The CDR3 consists of 14 residues. V trimming: 6 bases; J trimming: 3 bases; junction bases outside the gene matches: 7. DNA for the CDR3: TGTGCCAGCAGAACCGGGACTACGAAAGAGACCCAGTACTTC. It is translated as CASRTGTTKETQYF. Filled out from reference TRBV7-9 and TRBJ2-5, the complete variable domain reads DTGVSQNPRHKITKRGQNVTFRCDPISEHNRLYWYRQTLGQGPEFLTYFQNEAQLEKSRLLSDRFSAERPKGSFSTLEIQRTEQGDSAMYLCASRTGTTKETQYFGPGTRLLVL.

V is TRBV4-1 and J is TRBJ2-4; 7 bases fit TRBD1. CDR1 and CDR2 (germline): MGHRA, YSYEKL. The CDR3 contains 17 residues. Trimming took 3 bases from V and 3 from J; bases not matched to a gene: 11. DNA for the CDR3: TGCGCCAGCAGCCACAGCCCGGGACAGCAATTCAAAAACATTCAGTACTTC. Protein product: CASSHSPGQQFKNIQYF.

This chain uses TRBV5-1 with TRBJ2-1; 8 nucleotides agree with TRBD2. V was clipped by 0 bases and J by 6 bases; unmatched bases: 8. The CDR3 contains 16 residues. The V gene's germline CDR1 is SGHRS and CDR2 YFSETQ. The CDR3 sequence is CASSLDPGLGSNEQFF. The CDR3 DNA sequence: TGCGCCAGCAGCTTGGACCCGGGACTAGGCAGCAATGAGCAGTTCTTC.

The V and J genes are TRBV13 and TRBJ2-5, with 9 positions matching TRBD1. Trimming at V came to 4 bases and at J to 5 bases, leaving 14 bases not matched to a gene. Germline V CDR1 and CDR2: PRHDT, FYEKMQ (reference sequence). This CDR3 is 17 amino acids long. In nucleotides, the CDR3 is TGTGCCAGCAGCTCTCATACCGGGACAGGGATGGCGGAGACCCAGTACTTC. Translation gives CASSSHTGTGMAETQYF.

The chain links TRBV12-3 or TRBV12-4 to TRBJ1-5; D remains ambiguous. Trimming pared 6 bases from V and 2 bases from J, leaving 14 bases between. The CDR3 totals 15 residues. The CDR3 sequence: CASSKGVLGNQPQHF. The CDR3 DNA reads as TGTGCCAGCAGCAAGGGAGTATTAGGCAATCAGCCCCAGCATTTT.

The chain has TRBV20-1 and TRBJ2-2; perhaps TRBD2 as D (6 bases). CDR3 size: 15 residues. V was pared by 3 bases and J by 6 bases, with 17 bases between. The germline CDR1 and CDR2 sequences are DFQATT and SNEGSKA (reference sequence). CDR3 loop: CSARPPGLLPGELFF. The DNA of the CDR3 is TGCAGTGCTAGGCCACCGGGACTCCTCCCCGGGGAGCTGTTTTTT.

The V and J genes are TRBV12-3 or TRBV12-4 and TRBJ2-3, with TRBD1 as a possible D gene (5 bases). This CDR3 comprises 15 residues. Trimming left V 10 bases short and J 1 base short, with 18 bases between. CDR3 sequence: CATTVWGVGTDTQYF. Here the CDR3 DNA reads TGTGCCACCACTGTGTGGGGCGTCGGCACAGATACGCAGTATTTT.

V usage is TRBV20-1 and J usage is TRBJ2-3; 7 nucleotides agree with TRBD2. The junction had 4 bases not matched to a gene; V was cut back by 0 bases and J by 1 base. CDR3 length equals 15 residues. The V gene's germline CDR1 is DFQATT and CDR2 SNEGSKA (reference sequence). CDR3 sequence: CSARDWGRGTDTQYF. The DNA of the CDR3 is TGCAGTGCTAGAGATTGGGGGAGGGGCACAGATACGCAGTATTTT.

V gene TRBV7-2 combines with J gene TRBJ2-1; 9 positions match TRBD2. Trimming cost V 5 bases and J 3 bases; bases outside gene matches: 11. CDR1 and CDR2 from the germline V gene are SGHTA and FQGNSA. The CDR3 extends over 17 amino acids. The CDR3 region is CASSTTSSGGIYNEQFF. The CDR3, as DNA: TGTGCCAGCAGCACGACTTCGAGCGGGGGGATCTACAATGAGCAGTTCTTC.

V and J are TRBV28 and TRBJ2-2; D remains unclear. The CDR3 consists of 14 residues. CDR1 MDHEN and CDR2 SYDVKM come from the germline V gene. V gave up 10 bases and J gave up 7 bases, with 19 bases separating them. Written as DNA, the CDR3 is TGTGCCACCCAGAGCCCCCCGTTCATCGGGGAGCTGTTTTTT. Translated, it gives CATQSPPFIGELFF.

The DNA of the CDR3 is TGTGCCAGCAGCGTAGGAGCGGGGGCTGTGAATGAAAAACTGTTTTTT. Protein: CASSVGAGAVNEKLFF. The genes are TRBV9 and TRBJ1-4; D may be TRBD1 (6 bases). V was shortened by 0 bases and J by 5 bases, with 14 bases between the two germline ends. Germline V gene data show CDR1 as SGDLS and CDR2 as YYNGEE. CDR3 length: 16 residues.

The chain recombines TRBV27 with TRBJ2-2; no definite D call. The V end was cut by 7 bases, the J end by 1 base, with 10 bases between. CDR3 size: 14 residues. The germline gives CDR1 MNHEY, CDR2 SMNVEV (reference sequence). DNA for the CDR3: TGTGCCAGCAATCGGGCAGGGAACACCGGGGAGCTGTTTTTT. Protein product: CASNRAGNTGELFF.

V gene TRBV20-1 combines with J gene TRBJ2-3, with D possibly TRBD1 on 6 matching bases. The CDR3 totals 13 residues. Germline-derived CDR1 and CDR2 are DFQATT and SNEGSKA (reference sequence). Deletions cut 5 bases from V and 2 bases from J, with 11 bases between. The CDR3 DNA follows: TGCAGTGCTGCACAGGGTGTCACAGATACGCAGTATTTT. Encoded protein: CSAAQGVTDTQYF.

CDR3 nucleotide sequence: TGCAGCGTTGCCCACCACACCGGGGAGCTGTTTTTT. This translates into CSVAHHTGELFF. The V call is TRBV29-1, the J call TRBJ2-2; no firm D call. The CDR3 runs 12 residues. CDR1 is SQVTM, CDR2 ANQGSEA, per germline. V lost 4 bases and J lost 3, with 6 bases in between.

This clonotype was detected only once. The chain combines TRBV7-2 with TRBJ2-1; TRBD2 might be the D (6 bases). The CDR3 is made up of 14 amino acids. Trimming stripped 5 bases from V and 4 bases from J, with 12 bases between. Germline values: CDR1 SGHTA, CDR2 FQGNSA. This CDR3 reads CASSRGGGYNEQFF. CDR3 DNA sequence: TGTGCCAGCAGCCGAGGTGGGGGGTACAATGAGCAGTTCTTC.

This chain joins TRBV11-2 and TRBJ2-1; no firm D call. The CDR3 runs 16 residues. Per germline, CDR1 SGHAT and CDR2 FQNNGV. Trimming took off 1 base at V and 7 bases at J, with 17 bases between the two ends. CDR3 sequence (DNA): TGTGCCAGCAGCTTAGTCCCCAGCCTCGGGTGGAATGAGCAGTTCTTC. Protein: CASSLVPSLGWNEQFF.

The chain is built from TRBV9 and TRBJ2-2; 7 nucleotides match TRBD1. The germline CDR1 and CDR2 sequences are SGDLS and YYNGEE. Trimming cost V 4 bases and J 6 bases; bases outside gene matches: 6. The CDR3 is made up of 14 amino acids. CDR3: CASSLGTDAGELFF. CDR3 DNA sequence: TGTGCCAGCAGCCTGGGGACAGACGCCGGGGAGCTGTTTTTT. Full variable domain (remainder filled in from reference TRBV9 and TRBJ2-2): DSGVTQTPKHLITATGQRVTLRCSPRSGDLSVYWYQQSLDQGLQFLIQYYNGEERAKGNILERFSAQQFPDLHSELNLSSLELGDSALYFCASSLGTDAGELFFGEGSRLTVL.

The chain joins TRBV6-5 to TRBJ2-1; perhaps TRBD2 as D (7 bases). V was clipped by 7 bases and J by 5 bases, with 12 bases between them. Germline V gene sequence: CDR1 MNHEY, CDR2 SVGAGI. The CDR3 runs to 13 residues. The CDR3 nucleotides read TGTGCCAGCAAAAACGGGGGGCACAATGAGCAGTTCTTC. Amino acids: CASKNGGHNEQFF.

V usage is TRBV27 and J usage is TRBJ2-4; D gene unclear. This CDR3 contains 16 residues. The V gene's germline CDR1 is MNHEY and CDR2 SMNVEV (reference sequence). Trimming stripped 4 bases from V and 0 bases from J, with 13 bases between. CDR3 nucleotides: TGTGCCAGCAGTTCGACCAGTGTAATAGCCAAAAACATTCAGTACTTC. Translating gives CASSSTSVIAKNIQYF.

This clonotype occurred once. The chain couples TRBV30 to TRBJ1-2; D remains ambiguous. Trimming left V 3 bases short and J 7 bases short, with 9 bases between. The CDR3 contains 11 residues. In germline, CDR1 is GTSNPN, CDR2 SVGIG (reference sequence). The CDR3 DNA reads TGTGCCTGGAGGAGAGAGTCTGGCTACACCTTC. It encodes CAWRRESGYTF.

This chain links TRBV3-1 with TRBJ2-3; tentatively, D is TRBD1 (5 bases). Germline loops: CDR1 LGHDT, CDR2 YNNKEL (reference sequence). The V end was cut by 0 bases, the J end by 2 bases, with 12 bases between. This CDR3 region has 16 residues. CDR3 sequence reads: CASSQDPGAFTDTQYF. Here the CDR3 DNA reads TGTGCCAGCAGCCAAGATCCTGGGGCCTTCACAGATACGCAGTATTTT.

This clonotype was observed a single time. V is TRBV7-7 and J is TRBJ2-5; a weak D match, TRBD1 (6 bases). Trimming removed 5 bases from V and 7 bases from J, with 17 bases in between. This CDR3 region has 14 residues. The germline V gene has CDR1 SSHAT and CDR2 FNYEAQ (reference sequence). The CDR3 spells CASSQDRLRPTQYF. The DNA of the CDR3 is TGTGCCAGCAGCCAAGACAGGCTCCGACCGACCCAGTACTTC.

The rearrangement uses TRBV23-1 and TRBJ2-7; TRBD2 might be the D (6 bases). TRBV23-1 is recorded as an ORF, its role being uncertain. V lost 11 bases and J lost 11, with 22 bases in between. The CDR3 length is 12 residues. CDR3 protein: CAGGKAGISEYF. DNA of the CDR3: TGCGCCGGCGGCAAGGCGGGAATCTCAGAGTACTTC.